This T cell receptor beta chain originates from a study of control samples from healthy donors and cancer patients. Germline V CDR1 and CDR2: MNHEY, SVGEGT. The germline V and J ends were trimmed by 5 bases and 5 bases, with 16 bases remaining between them. The CDR3 contains 15 residues. The method was immunoSEQ multiplex PCR; TCRdb's version includes in-frame clones alone and lacks a portion of them. The sample carries about 180,000 clones, almost 90% recorded once. The chain combines TRBV6-2 or TRBV6-3 with TRBJ2-1; D is tentatively TRBD1 or TRBD2 (5 bases each). The receptor's source is a woman aged 50 to 60 in good health. The sample comprised blood. CDR3 region: CASSLGLGVNNEQFF. Here the CDR3 DNA reads TGTGCCAGCAGTCTCGGGTTGGGGGTAAACAATGAGCAGTTCTTC.